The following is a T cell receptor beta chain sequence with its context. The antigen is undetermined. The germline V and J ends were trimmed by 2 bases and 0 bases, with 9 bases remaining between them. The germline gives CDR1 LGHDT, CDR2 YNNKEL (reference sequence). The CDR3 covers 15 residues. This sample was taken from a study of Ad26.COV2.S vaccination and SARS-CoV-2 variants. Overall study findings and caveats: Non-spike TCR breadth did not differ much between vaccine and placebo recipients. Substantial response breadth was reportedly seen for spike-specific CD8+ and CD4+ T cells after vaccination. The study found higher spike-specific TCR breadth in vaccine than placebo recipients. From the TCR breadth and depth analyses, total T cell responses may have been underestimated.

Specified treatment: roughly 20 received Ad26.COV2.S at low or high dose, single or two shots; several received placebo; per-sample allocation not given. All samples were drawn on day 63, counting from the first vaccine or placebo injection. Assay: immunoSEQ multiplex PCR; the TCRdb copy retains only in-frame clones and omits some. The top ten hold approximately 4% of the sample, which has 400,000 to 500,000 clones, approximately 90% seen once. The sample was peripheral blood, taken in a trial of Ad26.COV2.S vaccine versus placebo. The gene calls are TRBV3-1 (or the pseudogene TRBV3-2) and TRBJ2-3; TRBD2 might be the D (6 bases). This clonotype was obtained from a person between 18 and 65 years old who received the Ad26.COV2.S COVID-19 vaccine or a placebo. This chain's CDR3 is CASSQSGHSTDTQYF. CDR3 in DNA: TGTGCCAGCAGCCAAAGCGGGCATAGCACAGATACGCAGTATTTT.